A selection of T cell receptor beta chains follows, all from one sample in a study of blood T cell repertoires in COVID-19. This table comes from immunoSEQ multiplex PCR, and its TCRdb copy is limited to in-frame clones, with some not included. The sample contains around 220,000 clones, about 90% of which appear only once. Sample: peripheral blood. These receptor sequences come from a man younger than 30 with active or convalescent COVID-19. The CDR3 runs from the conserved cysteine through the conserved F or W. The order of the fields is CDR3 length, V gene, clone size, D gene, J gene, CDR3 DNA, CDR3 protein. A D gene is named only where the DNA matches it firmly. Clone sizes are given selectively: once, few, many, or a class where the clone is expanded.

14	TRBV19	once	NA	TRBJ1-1	TGTGCCAGTAGTATGTGGACTGGGAACACTGAAGCTTTCTTT	CASSMWTGNTEAFF
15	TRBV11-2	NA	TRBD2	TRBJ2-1	TGTGCCAGCAGCCCTCCGGCGGGAGGGGACAATGAGCAGTTCTTC	CASSPPAGGDNEQFF
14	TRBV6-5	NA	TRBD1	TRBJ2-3	TGTGCCAGCTGTCGGGACAGGGGGCAAGATACGCAGTATTTT	CASCRDRGQDTQYF
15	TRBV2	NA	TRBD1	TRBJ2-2	TGTGCCAGCAGTGAAATTCGGACAGGCGACGGGGAGCTGTTTTTT	CASSEIRTGDGELFF
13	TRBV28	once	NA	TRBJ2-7	TGTGCCAGCGGAGAGACAGGAACCTACGAGCAGTACTTC	CASGETGTYEQYF
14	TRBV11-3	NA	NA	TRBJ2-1	TGTGCCAGCAGCTGGGTAGCGTCCTACAATGAGCAGTTCTTC	CASSWVASYNEQFF
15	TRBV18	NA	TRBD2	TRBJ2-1	TGTGCCAGCTCCCCCGGGGGGGGCGGTTTCAATGAGCAGTTCTTC	CASSPGGGGFNEQFF
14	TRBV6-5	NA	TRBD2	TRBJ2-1	TGTGCCAGCACCCGGGGAGGGTCTTACAATGAGCAGTTCTTC	CASTRGGSYNEQFF
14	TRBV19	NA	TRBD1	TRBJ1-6	TGTGCCAGTAGCCGGGACAGGGAAAATTCACCCCTCCACTTT	CASSRDRENSPLHF
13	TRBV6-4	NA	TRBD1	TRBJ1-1	TGTGCCAGCAGCCAAACAGGGGGTGGCGAAGCTTTCTTT	CASSQTGGGEAFF
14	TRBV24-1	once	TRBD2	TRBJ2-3	TGTGCCACCAGTGTTAGCGGGGGCACAGATACGCAGTATTTT	CATSVSGGTDTQYF
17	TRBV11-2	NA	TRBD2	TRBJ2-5	TGTGCCAGCAGCTTAGGGAACGGGAGGGGAGGGGGAGAGACCCAGTACTTC	CASSLGNGRGGGETQYF
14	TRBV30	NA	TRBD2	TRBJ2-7	TGTGCCTGGAGTGGGACTAGCGGGATTTACGAGCAGTACTTC	CAWSGTSGIYEQYF
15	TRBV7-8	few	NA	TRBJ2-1	TGTGCCAGCAGCTTTGACAGGAGCTCCTACAATGAGCAGTTCTTC	CASSFDRSSYNEQFF
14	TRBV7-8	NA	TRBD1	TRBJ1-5	TGTGCCAGCAGCTCCCGGACAGGGAGCCAGCCCCAGCATTTT	CASSSRTGSQPQHF
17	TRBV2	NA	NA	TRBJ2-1	TGTGCCAGCAGTGAAACGGGCCGTGTAGGAGGGTACAATGAGCAGTTCTTC	CASSETGRVGGYNEQFF
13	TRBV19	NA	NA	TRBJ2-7	TGTGCCAGTAGTATGGGGCAGGGCTACGAGCAGTACTTC	CASSMGQGYEQYF
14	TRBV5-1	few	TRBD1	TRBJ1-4	TGCGCCAGCAGCCCAAATTCCGGGACAGGGGTACTGTTTTTT	CASSPNSGTGVLFF
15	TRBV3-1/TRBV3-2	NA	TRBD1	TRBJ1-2	TGTGCCAGCAGCCAAGGAGACAGGGCCGTCTATGGCTACACCTTC	CASSQGDRAVYGYTF
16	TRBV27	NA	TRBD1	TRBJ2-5	TGTGCCAGCCGACAGGGATTATTCGAGTACCAAGAGACCCAGTACTTC	CASRQGLFEYQETQYF
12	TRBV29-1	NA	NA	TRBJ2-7	TGCAGCGTTGTAACCAGCTCCTACGAGCAGTACTTC	CSVVTSSYEQYF
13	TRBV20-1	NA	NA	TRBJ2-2	TGCAGTGCTAGTTTGGGAGCCACCGGGGAGCTGTTTTTT	CSASLGATGELFF
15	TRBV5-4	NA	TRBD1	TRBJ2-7	TGTGCCAGCAGCTTTATGGGACAGGGAAGTTTGAAGCAGTACTTC	CASSFMGQGSLKQYF
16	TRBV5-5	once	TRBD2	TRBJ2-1	TGTGCCAGCAGCCCGGGCGGGAGCCGCTCCTACAATGAGCAGTTCTTC	CASSPGGSRSYNEQFF
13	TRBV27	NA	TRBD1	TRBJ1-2	TGTGCCAGTCGGACAGGGGACCTCTATGGCTACACCTTC	CASRTGDLYGYTF
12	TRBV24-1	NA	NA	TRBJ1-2	TGTGCCACCAGTGATTTAACGGATGGCTACACCTTC	CATSDLTDGYTF
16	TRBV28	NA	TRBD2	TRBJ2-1	TGTGCCAGCAGAACGCTAGCGGGAGGGAACTACAATGAGCAGTTCTTC	CASRTLAGGNYNEQFF
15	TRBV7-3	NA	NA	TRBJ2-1	TGTGCCAGCAGCTTAGTGGGAGGGGGCTACAATGAGCAGTTCTTC	CASSLVGGGYNEQFF
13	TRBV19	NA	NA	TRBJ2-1	TGTGCCAGTAGTATGAGCAGGGCAAATGAGCAGTTCTTC	CASSMSRANEQFF
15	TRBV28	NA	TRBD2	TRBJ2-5	TGTGCCAGCAAACGTAGCGGGGGCCCTCAAGAGACCCAGTACTTC	CASKRSGGPQETQYF
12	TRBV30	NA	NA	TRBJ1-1	TGTGCCTGGAGTGCCTACAGAGCTGAAGCTTTCTTT	CAWSAYRAEAFF
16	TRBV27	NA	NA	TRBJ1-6	TGTGCCAGCAGGAAAACAAGGAGCTCCTATAATTCACCCCTCCACTTT	CASRKTRSSYNSPLHF
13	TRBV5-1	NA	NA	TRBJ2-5	TGCGCCAGCAGCTTAAGCGGCAAAGAGACCCAGTACTTC	CASSLSGKETQYF
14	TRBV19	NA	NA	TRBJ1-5	TGTGCCAGTAGTCTCGTCGGGGACAATCAGCCCCAGCATTTT	CASSLVGDNQPQHF
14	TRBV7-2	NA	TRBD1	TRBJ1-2	TGTGCCAGCAGCTTGACAGGGGGCTTTTTTGGCTACACCTTC	CASSLTGGFFGYTF
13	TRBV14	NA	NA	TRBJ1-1	TGTGCCAGCAGCCCCCCCGGGTTACGATGGGCTTTCTTT	CASSPPGLRWAFF
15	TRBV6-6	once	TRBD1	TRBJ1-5	TGTGCCAGCAGACCGGACAGGGGGCTGCATCAGCCCCAGCATTTT	CASRPDRGLHQPQHF
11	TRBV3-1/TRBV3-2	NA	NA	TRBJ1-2	TGTGCCAGCGGTTGGGGGCGTGGCTACACCTTC	CASGWGRGYTF
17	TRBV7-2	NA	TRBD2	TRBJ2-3	TGTGCCAGCAGCTTAAGGCTAGCGGGAGCCGGCAGCGGTACGCAGTATTTT	CASSLRLAGAGSGTQYF
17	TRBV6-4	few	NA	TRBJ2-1	TGTGCCAGCAGTGGGCCCGCCGGAGGGGCCCCCTACAATGAGCAGTTCTTC	CASSGPAGGAPYNEQFF
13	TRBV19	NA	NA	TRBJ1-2	TGTGCCAGTAGTTCAGACGGGTCCTATGGCTACACCTTC	CASSSDGSYGYTF
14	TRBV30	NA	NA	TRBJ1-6	TGTGCCTGGAGGACAGGCCTGTCGGATTCACCCCTCCACTTT	CAWRTGLSDSPLHF
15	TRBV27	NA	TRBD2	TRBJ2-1	TGTGCCAGCAGTTCGGGACTAGCAGCCGGAGGTGAGCAGTTCTTC	CASSSGLAAGGEQFF
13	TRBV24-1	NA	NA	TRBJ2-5	TGTGCCACCAGTGATCCCTATCCGGAGACCCAGTACTTC	CATSDPYPETQYF
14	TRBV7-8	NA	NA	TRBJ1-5	TGTGCCAGCAGCTTAGTACAGATGGGTCAGCCCCAGCATTTT	CASSLVQMGQPQHF
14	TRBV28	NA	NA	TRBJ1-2	TGTGCCGCCCAGCCCCCGGGACTGCGCTATGGCTACACCTTC	CAAQPPGLRYGYTF
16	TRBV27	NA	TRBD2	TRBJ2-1	TGTGCCAGCGCCTACGTAGCGGGAGTGACCTACAATGAGCAGTTCTTC	CASAYVAGVTYNEQFF
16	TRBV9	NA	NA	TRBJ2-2	TGTGCCAGCAGCGTAGGGGGCAGTTTTCTCCCCGGGGAGCTGTTTTTT	CASSVGGSFLPGELFF